Each of the 30 T cell receptor beta chains below was sequenced from the same sample in a study of cytomegalovirus exposure and HLA in healthy donors. Sequencing used immunoSEQ multiplex PCR; TCRdb keeps in-frame clones, though not all of them. The sample gives 150,000 or so clones, 80% to 90% of which show up once; 6.2% is in the top ten. Specimen: PBMCs. The origin of the receptors is a young woman in good health and CMV-seropositive.

This chain links TRBV2 with TRBJ2-7; tentative D call: TRBD1 (7 bases). The CDR3 totals 14 residues. The V gene lost 7 bases and the J gene lost 7 bases, with 20 bases spanning the gap. Germline-derived CDR1 and CDR2 are SNHLY and FYNNEI. The CDR3, as DNA: TGTGCCAGCATGGAGGGACAGTCGGATCTTGAGCAGTACTTC. It encodes CASMEGQSDLEQYF.

The chain employs TRBV6-1 and TRBJ2-1; 11 nucleotides line up with TRBD2. V lost 7 bases to trimming and J lost 6 bases; unmatched junction nucleotides: 8. Germline assignment: CDR1 MNHNS and CDR2 SASEGT. CDR3 length: 15 amino acids. The CDR3 bases are TGTGCCAGCACCCTAGCGGGAGGCGGGGGCAATGAGCAGTTCTTC. This codes for CASTLAGGGGNEQFF.

V is TRBV20-1 and J is TRBJ1-2; tentative D call: TRBD1 (6 bases). V lost 1 base and J lost 14, with 14 bases in between. Germline V gene data show CDR1 as DFQATT and CDR2 as SNEGSKA (reference sequence). This CDR3 is 11 amino acids long. The CDR3 loop is CSARVTGHQTF. The CDR3 DNA is TGCAGTGCTAGAGTGACAGGACATCAGACCTTC.

This clone was recorded only once. The rearrangement uses TRBV6-1 and TRBJ2-3; a weak D match, TRBD1 (6 bases). Trimming left V 2 bases short and J 0 bases short, with 15 bases between. Looked up from germline, CDR1 is MNHNS and CDR2 is SASEGT. The CDR3 runs to 17 residues. The CDR3 DNA sequence: TGTGCCAGCAGTGAATGGGGGACACCGACTAGCACAGATACGCAGTATTTT. The encoded protein is CASSEWGTPTSTDTQYF.

The chain carries TRBV2 and TRBJ1-3, with 7 nucleotides matching TRBD1. J was trimmed by 3 bases and V by 7 bases; bases with no gene match: 6. Germline V gene data show CDR1 as SNHLY and CDR2 as FYNNEI. There are 14 residues in the CDR3. CDR3 sequence: CASNEGAVGNTIYF. The CDR3 DNA reads as TGTGCCAGCAATGAGGGGGCAGTTGGAAACACCATATATTTT.

This clone showed up just once. The rearrangement uses TRBV7-8 and TRBJ2-3; D is perhaps TRBD2 (5 bases). The CDR3 runs 18 residues. V lost 1 base and J 2 bases, leaving 19 bases between the germline ends. Germline loops: CDR1 SGHVS, CDR2 FQNEAQ. In DNA, the CDR3 is TGTGCCAGCAGCTTAGGAGGGCGTGGCACAGCAGCCACAGATACGCAGTATTTT. Translated, it gives CASSLGGRGTAATDTQYF.

The J gene is TRBJ2-7, the V gene TRBV6-5; 9 positions agree with TRBD2. The CDR3 is made up of 12 amino acids. V lost 6 bases to trimming and J lost 4 bases; unmatched junction nucleotides: 1. Germline-derived CDR1 and CDR2 are MNHEY and SVGAGI. CDR3 loop: CASRTSGYEQYF. The CDR3, as DNA: TGTGCCAGCAGGACTAGCGGTTACGAGCAGTACTTC.

This chain connects TRBV6-6 to TRBJ2-4; D is possibly TRBD2 (5 bases). Per the germline V gene, CDR1 is MNHNY and CDR2 is SVGAGI (reference sequence). The CDR3 has 14 amino acids. V lost 8 bases, J lost 3 bases, and 14 bases lay in between. For the CDR3, the DNA is TGTGCCAGCGGACCTAGCCTTGACAAAAACATTCAGTACTTC. Its translation is CASGPSLDKNIQYF.

This clone was found once. V gene TRBV6-1 combines with J gene TRBJ1-3, with D unclear. This CDR3 has 16 residues. Deletions cut 4 bases from V and 2 bases from J, with 15 bases between. Germline CDR1 reads MNHNS; CDR2 reads SASEGT. In DNA, the CDR3 is TGTGCCAGCAGTGGGGAAGGGAGAGGTGCTGGAAACACCATATATTTT. Protein product: CASSGEGRGAGNTIYF.

A single count supports this clone. The rearrangement joins TRBV7-9 to TRBJ2-1; no definite D call. V lost 3 bases to trimming and J lost 2 bases, with 11 bases between them. The CDR3 runs 15 residues. Germline lookup yields CDR1 SEHNR and CDR2 FQNEAQ (reference sequence). The CDR3 loop is CASSLDRSPYNEQFF. The DNA of the CDR3 is TGTGCCAGCAGCTTGGATCGTAGCCCCTACAATGAGCAGTTCTTC.

The CDR3 is CASSLHGGPGYNEQFF. In DNA, the CDR3 is TGTGCCAGCAGTTTACACGGGGGGCCGGGCTACAATGAGCAGTTCTTC. J is TRBJ2-1 and V is TRBV27; D might be TRBD2 (7 bases). The V and J ends lost 2 bases and 3 bases respectively, with 14 bases between them. Germline CDR1 and CDR2: MNHEY and SMNVEV (reference sequence). The CDR3 has 16 amino acids.

The chain carries TRBV15 and TRBJ2-5, with TRBD1 matching over 9 bases. This CDR3 comprises 15 residues. The J segment lost 6 bases and the V segment lost 3 bases, leaving 8 bases of the junction unmatched. Germline V gene lookup returns CDR1 LNHNV and CDR2 YYDKDF (reference sequence). Written as DNA, the CDR3 is TGTGCCACCAGCAGGCCGGCGGACAGGGGACAGACCCAGTACTTC. This translates into CATSRPADRGQTQYF.

This chain uses TRBV13 with TRBJ2-7, with 10 positions matching TRBD2. The CDR3 runs 16 residues. V lost 5 bases to trimming and J lost 4 bases; unmatched junction nucleotides: 11. Germline V gene lookup returns CDR1 PRHDT and CDR2 FYEKMQ (reference sequence). The chain's CDR3 is CASSTTSGKARYEQYF. CDR3 nucleotides: TGTGCCAGCAGCACTACTAGCGGGAAGGCTAGATACGAGCAGTACTTC.

This clone was seen more than once but under ten times. The genes are TRBV19 and TRBJ2-1; 9 bases fit TRBD2. V lost 0 bases, J lost 4 bases, and 1 base stayed unmatched. The CDR3 covers 15 residues. Germline CDR1 reads LNHDA; CDR2 reads SQIVND (reference sequence). CDR3 coding DNA: TGTGCCAGTAGTATAGACAGCGGGAGGTACAATGAGCAGTTCTTC. Translating it yields CASSIDSGRYNEQFF.

This rearrangement joins TRBV5-6 to TRBJ1-2; the D is unclear. This CDR3 has 13 amino acids. Trimming pared 4 bases from V and 0 bases from J, leaving 7 bases between. Germline loops: CDR1 SGHDT, CDR2 YYEEEE. The CDR3 is CASSHTSNYGYTF. Here the CDR3 DNA reads TGTGCCAGCAGCCACACATCTAACTATGGCTACACCTTC.

This rearrangement joins TRBV2 to TRBJ1-1, with D possibly TRBD1 on 5 matching bases. The CDR3 is 13 residues long. Looked up from germline, CDR1 is SNHLY and CDR2 is FYNNEI. Trimming cost V 5 bases and J 4 bases, with 11 bases left between them. The CDR3 sequence is CASSPDSRTEAFF. CDR3 nucleotides: TGTGCCAGCAGTCCAGACAGCCGCACTGAAGCTTTCTTT. The full variable domain, with the rest looked up from reference TRBV2 and TRBJ1-1, is EPEVTQTPSHQVTQMGQEVILRCVPISNHLYFYWYRQILGQKVEFLVSFYNNEISEKSEIFDDQFSVERPDGSNFTLKIRSTKLEDSAMYFCASSPDSRTEAFFGQGTRLTVV.

The count of this clone is one. The chain combines TRBV9 with TRBJ2-3; D possibly corresponds to TRBD2 (5 bases). The CDR3 covers 16 residues. Germline V lookup: CDR1 SGDLS, CDR2 YYNGEE. V was pared by 0 bases and J by 4 bases, with 15 bases between. This chain's CDR3 is CASSVGLSEYADTQYF. Here the CDR3 DNA reads TGTGCCAGCAGCGTAGGACTATCAGAGTACGCAGATACGCAGTATTTT.

V is TRBV7-9 and J is TRBJ2-1; unclear D gene. CDR1 is SEHNR, CDR2 FQNEAQ, per germline (reference sequence). The ends were cut back, 5 bases at V and 8 bases at J, with 10 bases in the middle. This CDR3 is 12 amino acids long. The CDR3 spells CASSNLYDEQFF. The CDR3 region has the DNA TGTGCCAGCAGCAACCTCTATGATGAGCAGTTCTTC.

The CDR3 DNA sequence: TGTGCCAGCAGTGCCCAACAGGGGAGTTTCACAGATACGCAGTATTTT. Translating gives CASSAQQGSFTDTQYF. The rearrangement links TRBV27 to TRBJ2-3; 7 bases line up with TRBD1. Germline trimming cut 5 bases from V and 2 bases from J; bases unmatched to any gene: 10. The CDR3 loop spans 16 amino acids. Looked up from germline, CDR1 is MNHEY and CDR2 is SMNVEV (reference sequence).

CDR3 nucleotide sequence: TGTGCCAGCAGCAGGATCGGGACAGGGTACTCCGAGCAGTACTTC. Residues: CASSRIGTGYSEQYF. This rearrangement joins TRBV9 to TRBJ2-7, with TRBD1 matching 9 bases. Germline-derived CDR1 and CDR2 are SGDLS and YYNGEE. Trimming cost V 4 bases and J 6 bases; bases outside gene matches: 11. This CDR3 contains 15 residues.

This chain uses TRBV11-2 with TRBJ2-5; tentative D call: TRBD1 (5 bases). Germline V gene data show CDR1 as SGHAT and CDR2 as FQNNGV. Trimming took off 4 bases at V and 2 bases at J, with 20 bases between the two ends. This CDR3 has 17 residues. This CDR3 is CASSYRQGSAAQETQYF. The CDR3 nucleotides read TGTGCCAGCAGCTACCGCCAGGGATCGGCGGCACAAGAGACCCAGTACTTC.

This chain joins TRBV5-1 and TRBJ2-7, with D perhaps matching TRBD2 (5 bases). The CDR3 sequence is 14 residues long. Germline CDR1 SGHRS, CDR2 YFSETQ. Trimming left V 5 bases short and J 0 bases short, with 12 bases between. The CDR3 reads CASRAAVSSYEQYF. DNA for the CDR3: TGCGCCAGCAGAGCGGCGGTGAGCTCCTACGAGCAGTACTTC.

The J gene is TRBJ2-1, the V gene TRBV5-1; 10 positions match TRBD1. The V gene's germline CDR1 is SGHRS and CDR2 YFSETQ. The CDR3 length is 14 residues. V lost 4 bases to trimming and J lost 5 bases; unmatched junction nucleotides: 3. CDR3 DNA: TGCGCCAGCAGCGCCGGACAGGGGGACAATGAGCAGTTCTTC. Protein: CASSAGQGDNEQFF.

The V gene is TRBV5-1, the J gene TRBJ1-1; D ambiguous. Trimming left V 4 bases short and J 1 base short, with 14 bases between. The germline V gene encodes CDR1 SGHRS and CDR2 YFSETQ. The CDR3 totals 15 residues. The CDR3 loop reads CASSPGSPGNTEAFF. CDR3 coding DNA: TGCGCCAGCAGCCCCGGGTCCCCCGGGAACACTGAAGCTTTCTTT. The full variable domain, rest sourced from reference TRBV5-1 and TRBJ1-1, is KAGVTQTPRYLIKTRGQQVTLSCSPISGHRSVSWYQQTPGQGLQFLFEYFSETQRNKGNFPGRFSGRQFSNSRSEMNVSTLELGDSALYLCASSPGSPGNTEAFFGQGTRLTVV.

The chain joins TRBV6-1 to TRBJ2-7; weak D call: TRBD1 (7 bases). CDR3 length: 15 amino acids. Germline V gene lookup returns CDR1 MNHNS and CDR2 SASEGT. Trimming stripped 2 bases from V and 5 bases from J, with 16 bases between. CDR3 region: CASSERGLARNEQYF. CDR3 coding DNA: TGTGCCAGCAGTGAAAGGGGGCTAGCGAGAAACGAGCAGTACTTC.

This rearrangement joins TRBV11-3 to TRBJ2-1; 7 bases agree with TRBD1. Germline V gene data show CDR1 as SGHNT and CDR2 as YENEEA. The CDR3 sequence is 13 residues long. Trimming cost V 4 bases and J 8 bases; bases outside gene matches: 5. In DNA, the CDR3 is TGTGCCAGCAGCTGGGACAGTAGTTATGAGCAGTTCTTC. This codes for CASSWDSSYEQFF.

In DNA form, the CDR3 reads TGCGCCAGCAGCTCAGGCTCTGTGAACACTGAAGCTTTCTTT. Amino acid sequence: CASSSGSVNTEAFF. The chain recombines TRBV5-1 with TRBJ1-1; D is undetermined. The V end was cut by 3 bases, the J end by 0 bases, with 9 bases between. CDR1 is SGHRS, CDR2 YFSETQ, per germline. The CDR3 contains 14 residues.

V usage is TRBV2 and J usage is TRBJ2-7; D is unclear. Germline V gives CDR1 SNHLY, CDR2 FYNNEI. The CDR3 sequence is 13 residues long. V lost 8 bases, J lost 4 bases, and 15 bases lay in between. The CDR3 DNA sequence: TGTGCCAGCCGGTGGCAGGTCTCTTACGAGCAGTACTTC. It specifies CASRWQVSYEQYF.

The chain links TRBV27 to TRBJ2-1; 14 nucleotides agree with TRBD2. J gave up 0 bases and V 5 bases, and 9 bases lay outside the gene matches. Germline assignment: CDR1 MNHEY and CDR2 SMNVEV (reference sequence). CDR3 length: 19 residues. The CDR3 region is CASSTSGLAGVSSYNEQFF. The CDR3 DNA sequence: TGTGCCAGCAGTACCTCGGGACTAGCGGGAGTCAGCTCCTACAATGAGCAGTTCTTC.

The chain couples TRBV28 to TRBJ1-6, with D unresolved. Deletions cut 6 bases from V and 7 bases from J, with 10 bases between. Germline V lookup: CDR1 MDHEN, CDR2 SYDVKM. CDR3 length: 13 residues. As DNA, the CDR3 is TGTGCCAGCAGGGAGTTACGGAATTCACCCCTCCACTTT. Its protein is CASRELRNSPLHF.